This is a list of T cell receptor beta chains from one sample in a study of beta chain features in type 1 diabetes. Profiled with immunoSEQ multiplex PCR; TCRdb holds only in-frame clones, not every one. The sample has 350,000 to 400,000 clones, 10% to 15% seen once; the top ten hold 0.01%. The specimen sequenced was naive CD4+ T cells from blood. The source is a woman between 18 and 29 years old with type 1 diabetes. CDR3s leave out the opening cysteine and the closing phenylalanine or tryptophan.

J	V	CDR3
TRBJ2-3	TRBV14	ASSQEWTGPDTQY
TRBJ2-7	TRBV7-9	ASSGTSGLYEQY
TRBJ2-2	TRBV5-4	ASSPGSGVYTGELF
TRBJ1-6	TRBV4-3	ASSQGGEGTYNSPLH
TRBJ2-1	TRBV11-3	ASSLVFASGSNEQF
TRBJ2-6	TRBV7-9	ASSRIRGSGANVLT
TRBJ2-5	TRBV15	ATSRAGGVQETQY
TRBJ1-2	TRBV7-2	ASSPGDPSGYT
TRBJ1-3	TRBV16	ASSQSSGNSGNTIY
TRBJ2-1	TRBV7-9	ASSLPRGDGNNEQF
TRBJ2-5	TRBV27	ASSFVQDKTQY
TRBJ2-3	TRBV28	ASSEGTQY
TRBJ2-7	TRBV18	ASSPGQGASEQY
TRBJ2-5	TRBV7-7	AVSPREETQY
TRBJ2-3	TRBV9	ASSPSGRAGYRSDTQY
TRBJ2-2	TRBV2	ASSVRGFGNTGELF
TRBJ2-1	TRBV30	AWNGASGRAPWQF
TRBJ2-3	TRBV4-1	ASSQLAVRNTQY